This entry lists 29 T cell receptor beta chains sequenced from one sample in a study of blood T cell repertoires in COVID-19. Produced via immunoSEQ multiplex PCR; TCRdb's table is partial and in-frame only. The table lists over 250,000 clones, around 89% of them singletons. Sequences were obtained from PBMCs or T cells enriched from blood (not recorded which). The receptors here all came from a man aged 35 to 55 who had recovered from COVID-19.

The rearrangement links TRBV5-6 to TRBJ2-3, with TRBD2 matching over 11 bases. In germline, CDR1 is SGHDT, CDR2 YYEEEE. This CDR3 contains 17 residues. V was pared by 1 base and J by 3 bases, with 7 bases of the junction left unmatched. CDR3: CASSLSTSGSLTDTQYF. The CDR3 nucleotides are TGTGCCAGCAGCTTGAGCACTAGCGGGAGTTTGACAGATACGCAGTATTTT.

In DNA, the CDR3 is TGTGCCAGCAGGACCGCAGGGGGAAGCTCCTACGAGCAGTACTTC. Translation: CASRTAGGSSYEQYF. The V call is TRBV5-6, the J call TRBJ2-7; 7 nucleotides align to TRBD1. Germline V gene lookup returns CDR1 SGHDT and CDR2 YYEEEE. The CDR3 runs 15 residues. V shed 5 bases, J shed 0 bases, and the junction held 8 bases outside the gene matches.

V and J are TRBV21-1 and TRBJ2-5; the table names TRBD2, a call not compared with the DNA. TRBV21-1 is noted as a pseudogene. The CDR3 contains 12 residues. CDR3 nucleotide sequence: TGTGCCAGCAGCAACTATCCGGAGACCCAGTACTTC. It specifies CASSNYPETQYF.

The chain couples TRBV7-2 to TRBJ2-7; 11 bases agree with TRBD2. Germline CDR1 and CDR2: SGHTA and FQGNSA. The CDR3 spans 15 residues. J lost 6 bases, V lost 1 base, and 5 bases had no gene match. In nucleotides, the CDR3 is TGTGCCAGCAGCTTAGAGCTAGCGGGAGGAGGCGAGCAGTACTTC. As protein: CASSLELAGGGEQYF.

The CDR3 protein is CASSWSGQGNTGELFF. CDR3 nucleotides: TGTGCCAGCAGTTGGTCGGGACAAGGAAACACCGGGGAGCTGTTTTTT. The gene calls are TRBV2 and TRBJ2-2, with a weak D call TRBD1 (6 bases). Germline-derived CDR1 and CDR2 are SNHLY and FYNNEI. The CDR3 runs to 16 residues. V dropped 5 bases and J dropped 2 bases, with 15 bases sitting between them.

V gene TRBV5-6 combines with J gene TRBJ1-2, with 10 positions matching TRBD1. The V and J ends lost 1 base and 4 bases, in that order; junction bases with no gene match: 7. The CDR3 runs 16 residues. CDR1 and CDR2 (germline): SGHDT, YYEEEE. CDR3 bases: TGTGCCAGCAGCTTGTACCGGGACAGGGGTCCCTATGGCTACACCTTC. Amino acids: CASSLYRDRGPYGYTF.

This chain uses TRBV7-3 with TRBJ2-3; 8 bases are shared with TRBD2. J was trimmed by 5 bases and V by 2 bases; bases with no gene match: 6. The germline CDR1 and CDR2 sequences are SGHTA and FQGTGA. The CDR3 length is 15 residues. DNA of the CDR3: TGTGCCAGCAGCTTACGAGCGGGAGCGTTAGATACGCAGTATTTT. Protein product: CASSLRAGALDTQYF.

The chain couples TRBV20-1 to TRBJ2-7; D gene unclear. The germline V and J ends were trimmed by 3 bases and 2 bases, with 11 bases remaining between them. Germline CDR1 DFQATT, CDR2 SNEGSKA (reference sequence). The CDR3 sequence is 13 residues long. DNA of the CDR3: TGCAGTGCTAGTGTCAGTCCAACCTACGAGCAGTACTTC. This codes for CSASVSPTYEQYF.

The chain employs TRBV28 and TRBJ2-1, with unresolved D. In germline, CDR1 is MDHEN, CDR2 SYDVKM. Trimming removed 6 bases at V and 10 bases at J, with 19 bases between. The CDR3 has 14 residues. This chain's CDR3 is CASSLGWSTYEQFF. DNA for the CDR3: TGTGCCAGCAGCCTTGGATGGAGCACTTACGAGCAGTTCTTC.

The J gene is TRBJ2-1, the V gene TRBV27; 7 nucleotides align to TRBD2. This CDR3 region has 16 residues. The V and J ends lost 2 bases and 4 bases, in that order; junction bases with no gene match: 8. CDR1 and CDR2 (germline): MNHEY, SMNVEV (reference sequence). This CDR3 reads CASSLDWGGSYNEQFF. CDR3 nucleotide sequence: TGTGCCAGCAGTTTAGATTGGGGGGGGAGTTACAATGAGCAGTTCTTC.

The V gene is TRBV9, the J gene TRBJ1-2; perhaps TRBD1 as D (5 bases). The CDR3 consists of 16 residues. Trimming removed 3 bases from V and 1 base from J, with 16 bases in between. Germline loops: CDR1 SGDLS, CDR2 YYNGEE. CDR3 DNA: TGTGCCAGCAGCGCAGGGATCCTCAGGGATAACTATGGCTACACCTTC. Its protein product is CASSAGILRDNYGYTF.

The J gene is TRBJ1-4, the V gene TRBV4-1; unclear D gene. The V end was cut by 8 bases, the J end by 8 bases, with 18 bases between. The CDR3 is 14 residues long. The germline gives CDR1 MGHRA, CDR2 YSYEKL. CDR3 bases: TGCGCCAGCGGTCGGGGAAGACTAGCGGAAAAACTGTTTTTT. This gives the protein CASGRGRLAEKLFF.

This chain connects TRBV9 to TRBJ2-2, with 14 nucleotides matching TRBD2. This CDR3 is 16 amino acids long. J was trimmed by 8 bases and V by 4 bases; bases with no gene match: 7. Germline V CDR1 and CDR2: SGDLS, YYNGEE. In nucleotides, the CDR3 is TGTGCCAGCAGCCCAGGACTAGCGGGGGGAACTGGGGAGCTGTTTTTT. As protein: CASSPGLAGGTGELFF.

The chain has TRBV7-2 and TRBJ2-1; 16 positions agree with TRBD2. Germline values: CDR1 SGHTA, CDR2 FQGNSA. The CDR3 length is 18 residues. The J segment lost 0 bases and the V segment lost 4 bases, leaving 3 bases of the junction unmatched. The CDR3: CASSSGTSGGVSYNEQFF. CDR3 coding DNA: TGTGCCAGCAGCTCAGGGACTAGCGGGGGGGTCTCCTACAATGAGCAGTTCTTC.

V gene TRBV11-2 combines with J gene TRBJ2-3; 8 bases align to TRBD2. Germline lookup yields CDR1 SGHAT and CDR2 FQNNGV. With 1 base clipped from V and 2 bases from J, the junction kept 8 bases outside the gene matches. The CDR3 is made up of 17 amino acids. CDR3 nucleotide sequence: TGTGCCAGCAGCTTAGGTCCAGCGGGGGTTTTCACAGATACGCAGTATTTT. It yields the protein CASSLGPAGVFTDTQYF. Looking up the rest from reference TRBV11-2 and TRBJ2-3 gives the full variable domain: EAGVAQSPRYKIIEKRQSVAFWCNPISGHATLYWYQQILGQGPKLLIQFQNNGVVDDSQLPKDRFSAERLKGVDSTLKIQPAKLEDSAVYLCASSLGPAGVFTDTQYFGPGTRLTVL.

V gene TRBV28 combines with J gene TRBJ2-3, with D unclear. V lost 4 bases to trimming and J lost 2 bases, with 13 bases between them. In germline, CDR1 is MDHEN, CDR2 SYDVKM. The CDR3 contains 15 residues. The CDR3 DNA sequence: TGTGCCAGCAGTTCAACTCCTAGGCCCACAGATACGCAGTATTTT. It translates to CASSSTPRPTDTQYF.

V is TRBV18 and J is TRBJ2-3, with TRBD1 matching over 9 bases. Germline assignment: CDR1 KGHSH and CDR2 LQKENI. The length of the CDR3 is 16 residues. The ends lost 3 bases at V and 4 bases at J; junction bases unmatched: 8. The CDR3 DNA reads as TGTGCCAGCTCACCGGGACAGGGACAGAGGGCAGATACGCAGTATTTT. Protein product: CASSPGQGQRADTQYF.

The rearrangement joins TRBV6-1 to TRBJ1-5, with D perhaps matching TRBD1 (6 bases). V was shortened by 6 bases and J by 5 bases, with 14 bases between the two germline ends. Looked up from germline, CDR1 is MNHNS and CDR2 is SASEGT. There are 14 residues in the CDR3. The CDR3, as DNA: TGTGCCAGCAGGACCTCAGGGGATCATCAGCCCCAGCATTTT. Protein: CASRTSGDHQPQHF.

With regard to this clone: The same CDR3 is also encoded by other DNA sequences in this sample. For the CDR3, the DNA is TGTGCCAGCAGCTTAGTGCAGGGCCAAGAGACCCAGTACTTC. Protein sequence: CASSLVQGQETQYF. V is TRBV11-3 and J is TRBJ2-5, with D tentatively TRBD1 (5 bases). The CDR3 length is 14 residues. V gave up 1 base and J gave up 1 base, with 7 bases separating them. CDR1 SGHNT and CDR2 YENEEA come from the germline V gene. Full variable domain (remainder filled in from reference TRBV11-3 and TRBJ2-5): EAGVVQSPRYKIIEKKQPVAFWCNPISGHNTLYWYLQNLGQGPELLIRYENEEAVDDSQLPKDRFSAERLKGVDSTLKIQPAELGDSAVYLCASSLVQGQETQYFGPGTRLLVL.

The sample holds one count of this clone. This sample includes further DNA sequences coding for the same CDR3. The genes are TRBV13 and TRBJ1-5, with 11 bases that match TRBD1. Germline V CDR1 and CDR2: PRHDT, FYEKMQ (reference sequence). The CDR3 contains 17 residues. V lost 3 bases, J lost 0 bases, and 4 bases stayed unmatched. CDR3 residues: CASSLGTGGNSNQPQHF. The CDR3 DNA reads as TGTGCCAGCAGCTTGGGGACAGGGGGTAATAGCAATCAGCCCCAGCATTTT.

J is TRBJ2-1 and V is TRBV11-2; no firm D call. Germline CDR1 and CDR2: SGHAT and FQNNGV. The CDR3 totals 14 residues. Trimming cost V 4 bases and J 9 bases, with 16 bases left between them. CDR3 DNA sequence: TGTGCCAGCAGCTCTTGGCACAATGATGGTGAGCAGTTCTTC. Its translation is CASSSWHNDGEQFF.

This clone was counted a few times. This sequence joins TRBV7-2 and TRBJ2-5; tentatively, D is TRBD1 (5 bases). This CDR3 contains 16 residues. The germline CDR1 and CDR2 sequences are SGHTA and FQGNSA. V was trimmed by 5 bases and J by 0 bases, leaving 16 bases between them. For the CDR3, the DNA is TGTGCCAGCAGCGCAGTAAGGGGTACTTACCAAGAGACCCAGTACTTC. It codes for CASSAVRGTYQETQYF.

The genes are TRBV4-1 and TRBJ1-2; 9 bases line up with TRBD1. This CDR3 comprises 16 residues. The V gene's germline CDR1 is MGHRA and CDR2 YSYEKL. J was trimmed by 8 bases and V by 0 bases; bases with no gene match: 10. CDR3 protein: CASSQDHVQGARGYTF. The CDR3 region has the DNA TGCGCCAGCAGCCAAGATCACGTACAGGGGGCTAGAGGCTACACCTTC.

This clone has only one observation. The chain couples TRBV6-4 to TRBJ2-3; 10 nucleotides match TRBD2. The J segment lost 0 bases and the V segment lost 4 bases, leaving 1 base of the junction unmatched. Germline V lookup: CDR1 MRHNA, CDR2 SNTAGT. This CDR3 comprises 15 residues. The CDR3 nucleotides are TGTGCCAGCAGTGCACTAGCGGGAAGCACAGATACGCAGTATTTT. Translating gives CASSALAGSTDTQYF.

This chain links TRBV4-3 with TRBJ1-2; the match to TRBD1 covers 11 bases. The germline CDR1 and CDR2 sequences are LGHNA and YSLEER. J lost 8 bases, V lost 3 bases, and 8 bases had no gene match. The CDR3 loop spans 15 amino acids. CDR3 amino acids: CASSHGQGAVDGYTF. In nucleotides, the CDR3 is TGCGCCAGCAGCCACGGACAGGGGGCGGTGGACGGCTACACCTTC.

This clone occurred once. The rearrangement links TRBV5-4 to TRBJ2-3, with 12 bases fitting TRBD2. Germline V gene sequence: CDR1 SGHNT, CDR2 YYREEE (reference sequence). CDR3 length equals 15 residues. V lost 6 bases to trimming and J lost 4 bases; unmatched junction nucleotides: 6. The CDR3 reads CASTKGLAGSDTQYF. For the CDR3, the DNA is TGTGCCAGCACCAAAGGACTAGCGGGATCAGATACGCAGTATTTT.

V gene TRBV5-5 combines with J gene TRBJ1-6; a possible D gene is TRBD1 (6 bases). The CDR3 length is 14 residues. With 1 base removed from V and 7 bases from J, the gap between germline ends came to 9 bases. The V gene's germline CDR1 is SGHKS and CDR2 YYEKEE (reference sequence). The CDR3 coding sequence is TGTGCCAGCAGCTTGAGACAGGACAATTCACCCCTCCACTTT. This gives the protein CASSLRQDNSPLHF.

The chain carries TRBV7-9 and TRBJ2-5; 9 nucleotides match TRBD2. V shed 4 bases, J shed 3 bases, and the junction held 18 bases outside the gene matches. Germline assignment: CDR1 SEHNR and CDR2 FQNEAQ (reference sequence). The CDR3 covers 19 residues. CDR3 coding DNA: TGTGCCAGCAGCTACAGTAGTACTAGCGGGTCAAGAACGAAAGAGACCCAGTACTTC. Amino acid sequence: CASSYSSTSGSRTKETQYF.

The rearrangement uses TRBV28 and TRBJ2-6; weak D call: TRBD2 (6 bases). The V end lost 10 bases, the J end lost 0 bases, and 16 bases lay between the germline ends. This CDR3 spans 16 amino acids. CDR1 and CDR2 from the germline V gene are MDHEN and SYDVKM. CDR3 residues: CATHLSGASGANVLTF. DNA of the CDR3: TGTGCCACCCATCTTAGCGGCGCCTCTGGGGCCAACGTCCTGACTTTC.